This T cell receptor (beta chain) was documented in a study of T-cell reconstitution after alpha-beta-depleted transplantation in children. Unique molecular identifiers featured in how the TCRbeta library was prepared. TCRdb used MiXCR to reprocess the PCR reads, holding one entry per CDR3 protein. The sample lists about 200,000 distinct CDR3 sequences; about 6.6% were seen once. There are many counts of this clonotype. The CDR3 loop spans 12 amino acids. CDR1 and CDR2 (germline): SGHTA, FQGNSA. Trimming pared 4 bases from V and 9 bases from J, leaving 11 bases between. The sequences come from PBMCs, collected before TCRalphabeta/CD19-depleted stem cell transplant. The sequence was collected from a boy aged 2 to 10 with acute lymphoblastic leukemia, due to receive a stem cell transplant. This sequence joins TRBV7-2 and TRBJ2-3; possibly TRBD2 for D (5 bases). The DNA of the CDR3 is TGTGCCAGCAGCTCTACGGGAAGGACGCAGTATTTT. Translation gives CASSSTGRTQYF.